The sequence of this T cell receptor beta chain was determined in a study of blood T cell repertoires in COVID-19. The germline CDR1 and CDR2 sequences are LGHDT and YNNKEL (reference sequence). CDR3 size: 16 residues. Authors' methods: Amplification with reference gene primers provided the estimates of nucleated cell counts. TCRdb's table, derived via immunoSEQ multiplex PCR, lists solely in-frame clones and lacks some. The DNA gave D and trimming, while V, J and clone size come from that table. In the table there are about 74,000 clones, 84% of which are singletons. As to this clone: One junction end disagrees with the germline gene, perhaps due to a read error.

This receptor was obtained from a man in his sixties or seventies with acute or convalescent COVID-19. Sequenced sample: peripheral blood. The V gene is TRBV3-1 (or the pseudogene TRBV3-2), the J gene TRBJ2-7, with TRBD1 matching over 7 bases. The CDR3 loop reads CASSQDPTGTDYPQIF. The CDR3, as DNA: TGTGCCAGCAGCCAAGACCCGACGGGGACAGATTACCCTCAAATCTTC.